Listed below are T cell receptor beta chains from one sample, sequenced in a study of regulatory T cells in long-lasting Graves disease. TCRdb reanalysed the multiplex PCR reads using MiXCR and keeps one entry per CDR3 protein. The sample carries 350,000 to 400,000 distinct CDR3 sequences, around a sixth recorded once. This specimen was peripheral blood mononuclear cells (PBMCs), taken at new diagnosis, from a patient treated with antithyroid drugs. All receptors derive from a female donor with Graves disease. The CDR3 runs from the conserved cysteine through the conserved F or W. The D gene is left open where the match is weak. Clone size is given for some rows only: seen once, a few or many times, or a class if the clone is expanded.

CDR3nt	CDR3aa	abundance	v_gene	j_gene	d_gene
TGTGCCAGCTCACGACCTGGGCTAGCGGGGTACAATGAGCAGTTCTTC	CASSRPGLAGYNEQFF	.	TRBV5-5	TRBJ2-1	TRBD2
TGTGCCAGCAGTTTCTCTAGAGGGACGAGCGGATCTTACACAGATACGCAGTATTTT	CASSFSRGTSGSYTDTQYF	many	TRBV6-2/TRBV6-3	TRBJ2-3	.
TGTGCCAGCACCCGGACAGAACGGGGTTCAGCTTTCTTT	CASTRTERGSAFF	many	TRBV12-3/TRBV12-4	TRBJ1-1	.
TGCGCCAGCAGCCAAGAGACGGGTCAGATCCGGGGCTACACCTTC	CASSQETGQIRGYTF	few	TRBV4-1	TRBJ1-2	.
TGTGCCAGCAGTCCCGGCGCGGGGATCTACAATGAGCAGTTCTTC	CASSPGAGIYNEQFF	many	TRBV27	TRBJ2-1	.
TGTGCCAGCAGCCTAGAGAACAGGGACCAGCCCCAGCATTTT	CASSLENRDQPQHF	many	TRBV2	TRBJ1-5	.
TGCAGTCCGCTGGACCGGGACGGTGACAACTATGGCTACACCTTC	CSPLDRDGDNYGYTF	many	TRBV20-1	TRBJ1-2	.
TGTGCCAGCAGCGCACTTAAGAGGGTTCAGGGGAACACTGAAGCTTTCTTT	CASSALKRVQGNTEAFF	many	TRBV2	TRBJ1-1	.
TGTGCCATCAGTGAAGAGGGAGGGAACACTGAAGCTTTCTTT	CAISEEGGNTEAFF	few	TRBV10-3	TRBJ1-1	.
TGCGCCAGCAGTGATCTACCGGGACCACTTCAGGAGACCCAGTACTTC	CASSDLPGPLQETQYF	many	TRBV10-1	TRBJ2-5	.
TGTGCCAGCAGTTGGGACAGGGAGGGGGAAGCTTTCTTT	CASSWDREGEAFF	many	TRBV27	TRBJ1-1	TRBD1
TGTGCCAGCAGCAACCAAGTAAACACTGAAGCTTTCTTT	CASSNQVNTEAFF	many	TRBV2	TRBJ1-1	.
TGTGCCAGCAGCGAACTAGCAACCAATGAGCAGTTCTTC	CASSELATNEQFF	many	TRBV7-9	TRBJ2-1	.
TGTGCCAGCAGCCCGATCGGTGGCACCGAGCAGTACTTC	CASSPIGGTEQYF	many	TRBV7-9	TRBJ2-7	.
TGTGCCAGCAGTTTAGGCTCTCGACCCGACGAGCAGTACTTC	CASSLGSRPDEQYF	.	TRBV27	TRBJ2-7	.
TGCAGCGTCAAAGTGACAGGGGGCGCCCCTAACTATGGCTACACCTTC	CSVKVTGGAPNYGYTF	few	TRBV29-1	TRBJ1-2	TRBD1
TGTGCCAGCAGGCAATTCACCCGGATGAACACTGAAGCTTTCTTT	CASRQFTRMNTEAFF	many	TRBV6-1	TRBJ1-1	.
TGTGCCAGCTCCTCCTCGGGCCCCTTCTTTCACAATGAGCAGTTCTTC	CASSSSGPFFHNEQFF	many	TRBV27	TRBJ2-1	.
TGTGCCAGCAGCTCGTACCAGGGACTCAATGAGCAGTTCTTC	CASSSYQGLNEQFF	.	TRBV13	TRBJ2-1	.
TGTGCTAGTGGTTGGGACCGCGAGTACAATGAGCAGTTCTTC	CASGWDREYNEQFF	few	TRBV12-5	TRBJ2-1	.
TGTGCCAGCAGCTTAATTCGTAGGGTCGGCCAAGAGACCCAGTACTTC	CASSLIRRVGQETQYF	many	TRBV7-9	TRBJ2-5	.
TGTGCTAGTGGGACAGGGGGGATCTCTGGAAACACCATATATTTT	CASGTGGISGNTIYF	many	TRBV12-5	TRBJ1-3	TRBD1
TGTGCCAGCAGCGCACCAGGGGGCGAGCAGTACTTC	CASSAPGGEQYF	many	TRBV7-9	TRBJ2-7	TRBD1
TGTGCCAGCAGCTTCATCAGGGGCCCGCTCTACGAGCAGTACTTC	CASSFIRGPLYEQYF	.	TRBV11-2	TRBJ2-7	.
TGTGCCAGCAGTTACTCGAGGCAGCAAGAGCAGTACTTC	CASSYSRQQEQYF	many	TRBV6-5	TRBJ2-7	.
TGCAGTGCTAGAGATGCTAGCGGGAGGGGGGAGACCCAGTACTTC	CSARDASGRGETQYF	many	TRBV20-1	TRBJ2-5	TRBD2
TGTCGCAGTGGACAGGGGCCCTATCCGCTGCGGCAAAAAATGAACACTGAAGCTCTCTTT	CRSGQGPYPLRQKMNTEALF	.	TRBV3-1	TRBJ1-1	TRBD1